This TCR beta chain is from a study of blood T cell repertoires in COVID-19. Per germline, CDR1 SGHVS and CDR2 FQNEAQ. CDR3 length: 16 amino acids. V lost 6 bases and J 0 bases, leaving 15 bases between the germline ends. Assay: immunoSEQ multiplex PCR; the TCRdb copy retains only in-frame clones and omits some. Among around 130,000 clones listed, roughly 80% were seen once. The chain combines TRBV7-8 with TRBJ2-1; TRBD2 is a possible D gene (5 bases). This receptor was taken from a woman in her 30s who had recovered from COVID-19. The sequenced sample consisted of peripheral blood. The CDR3 loop reads CASSPPGIGSYNEQFF. The CDR3, as DNA: TGTGCCAGCAGTCCCCCGGGGATCGGCTCCTACAATGAGCAGTTCTTC.